Listed here are 8 T cell receptor beta chains from one sample, sequenced in a study of blood T cell repertoires in COVID-19. The table came from immunoSEQ multiplex PCR; TCRdb's copy has only in-frame clones and leaves some out. The data contain hundreds of thousands of clones, roughly 86% of them singletons. The sample taken for sequencing was peripheral blood. The receptors here all came from a human donor in a cohort sampled during active COVID-19.

V usage is TRBV11-2 and J usage is TRBJ1-2; possibly TRBD1 for D (5 bases). V was trimmed by 6 bases and J by 7 bases, leaving 15 bases between them. There are 13 residues in the CDR3. Germline V gene lookup returns CDR1 SGHAT and CDR2 FQNNGV. CDR3 in DNA: TGTGCCAGCAGGAACCAGGTGGGGGGTGGCTACACCTTC. It encodes CASRNQVGGGYTF.

DNA for the CDR3: TGTGCCAGCAGCCAACTGGACAGGGTGTTTGGAACTGAAGCTTTCTTT. Translating gives CASSQLDRVFGTEAFF. The chain is built from TRBV3-1 (or the pseudogene TRBV3-2) and TRBJ1-1, with 8 bases aligning to TRBD1. This CDR3 has 16 amino acids. The junction had 10 bases not matched to a gene; V was cut back by 2 bases and J by 5 bases. CDR1 and CDR2 from the germline V gene are LGHDT and YNNKEL (reference sequence).

The J gene is TRBJ2-5, the V gene TRBV11-2; 14 bases map to TRBD2. Germline assignment: CDR1 SGHAT and CDR2 FQNNGV. The CDR3 spans 16 residues. V dropped 5 bases and J dropped 5; count of bases not matched to a gene: 7. The CDR3 is CASSPRLAGGRETQYF. CDR3 nucleotide sequence: TGTGCCAGCAGCCCCAGACTAGCGGGGGGGCGGGAGACCCAGTACTTC.

The gene calls are TRBV9 and TRBJ2-2; D not certain. This CDR3 has 16 residues. V gave up 0 bases and J gave up 4 bases, with 13 bases separating them. CDR1 is SGDLS, CDR2 YYNGEE, per germline. For the CDR3, the DNA is TGTGCCAGCAGCGTAGTTCAGCAGAGCGTCACCGGGGAGCTGTTTTTT. Its translation is CASSVVQQSVTGELFF.

V gene TRBV7-2 combines with J gene TRBJ1-4; a weak D match, TRBD1 (6 bases). Germline V lookup: CDR1 SGHTA, CDR2 FQGNSA. The V and J ends lost 4 bases and 6 bases respectively, with 18 bases between them. There are 16 residues in the CDR3. DNA for the CDR3: TGTGCCAGCAGCTCCGCCAGGACAGCGGAACATGAAAAACTGTTTTTT. This sequence encodes CASSSARTAEHEKLFF.

A few counts support this clone. This sequence joins TRBV5-4 and TRBJ1-4; no definite D call. The CDR3 is 14 amino acids. Germline V gene data show CDR1 as SGHNT and CDR2 as YYREEE (reference sequence). V was cut by 0 bases and J by 0 bases, with 3 bases left in between. In DNA, the CDR3 is TGTGCCAGCAGCTTGGGAGCAACTAATGAAAAACTGTTTTTT. Translated, it gives CASSLGATNEKLFF.

This clone was observed a single time. The chain couples TRBV6-1 to TRBJ2-2, with D unresolved. The ends were cut back, 3 bases at V and 1 base at J, with 6 bases in the middle. The CDR3 contains 14 residues. The germline V gene encodes CDR1 MNHNS and CDR2 SASEGT. CDR3 coding DNA: TGTGCCAGCAGTGAGGCTGGGAACACCGGGGAGCTGTTTTTT. Translating gives CASSEAGNTGELFF.

The chain couples TRBV21-1 to TRBJ1-1; the table calls TRBD1, which could not be checked here. TRBV21-1 is a known pseudogene. This CDR3 is 12 amino acids long. This chain's CDR3 is CVARHPNTEAFF. DNA for the CDR3: TGCGTCGCAAGACACCCGAACACTGAAGCTTTCTTT.